This TCR beta chain comes out of a study of beta chain features in type 1 diabetes. Overall study findings and caveats: Whether TCRB rearrangement is influenced by HLA type went unresolved here. Individuals with type 1 diabetes displayed fewer insertions and more deletions at VDJ junctions. Patients' naive, central memory and Treg TCRB repertoires seemed closer to one another than those of healthy donors. TCRB CDR3s were moderately but significantly shorter in Type 1 diabetes patients in all four CD4+ subsets.

There are a few counts of this clone. What it binds is not known. Looked up from germline, CDR1 is SSHAT and CDR2 is FNYEAQ (reference sequence). The CDR3 consists of 15 residues. Expressed TCRB transcripts were sequenced because the isolated RNA had all been reverse transcribed beforehand. Clones were read by immunoSEQ multiplex PCR, and TCRdb kept only the in-frame ones, dropping some. This table has 250,000 to 300,000 clones, around 15% appearing once. The chain joins TRBV7-7 to TRBJ2-1; TRBD2 agrees at 11 bases. Sample: naive CD4+ T cells from blood. The source is a man younger than 40 with type 1 diabetes. CDR3 loop: CASGRGLAAYNEQFF. The CDR3 DNA reads TGTGCTAGCGGAAGGGGACTAGCGGCCTACAATGAGCAGTTCTTC.